This is a list of T cell receptor beta chains from one sample in a study of blood T cell repertoires in COVID-19. This table comes from immunoSEQ multiplex PCR, and its TCRdb copy is limited to in-frame clones, with some not included. The data hold about 200,000 clones, with about 80% observed a single time. The specimen sequenced was peripheral blood. The source is a human donor with acute or convalescent COVID-19. The donor label of this sample is uncertain. Each CDR3 is given with its conserved first and last residue. The order of the fields is D gene, V gene, clone size, J gene, CDR3 DNA, CDR3 protein. The D gene is left open where the match is weak. Clone size is given for some rows only: seen once, a few or many times, or a class if the clone is expanded.

>.|TRBV19|once|TRBJ1-2
TGTGCCAGTAGTATAGCCCGGGATTATGGCTACACCTTC
CASSIARDYGYTF
>TRBD2|TRBV5-4|.|TRBJ2-3
TGTGCCAGCAGCCTCATGGGGGGGACCTTGCAGTATTTT
CASSLMGGTLQYF
>TRBD1|TRBV6-5|.|TRBJ2-1
TGTGCCAGCAGCCAGACAGGGGGAACCTACAATGAGCAGTTCTTC
CASSQTGGTYNEQFF
>TRBD2|TRBV29-1|.|TRBJ2-7
TGCAGCGTTTCGGACGGGACTACCCGATACGAGCAGTACTTC
CSVSDGTTRYEQYF
>TRBD1|TRBV19|few|TRBJ2-5
TGTGCCAGTAGTATGGGGACAGTAACCCAAGAGACCCAGTACTTC
CASSMGTVTQETQYF
>.|TRBV11-2|.|TRBJ1-6
TGTGCCAGCAGCTTTCAAGGACAGAGTTTAAATTCACCCCTCCACTTT
CASSFQGQSLNSPLHF
>TRBD2|TRBV19|.|TRBJ2-5
TGTGCCAGTAGTATAGGCGGGAGAGGGTTTGGAAAGGAGACCCAGTACTTC
CASSIGGRGFGKETQYF
>TRBD2|TRBV7-2|.|TRBJ2-7
TGTGCCAGCAGCTTGGGCGGGAGGGCCTCCTACGAGCAGTACTTC
CASSLGGRASYEQYF
>TRBD1|TRBV7-3|.|TRBJ1-5
TGTGCCAGCAGCTCCAACAGGGGGCAACAGCCCCAGCATTTT
CASSSNRGQQPQHF
>.|TRBV3-1/TRBV3-2|.|TRBJ2-3
TGTGCCAGCAGCCCGGGGTTAGTCCTCACAGATACGCAGTATTTT
CASSPGLVLTDTQYF
>.|TRBV28|.|TRBJ1-1
TGTGCCAGCACCACACTCCCATTCAGGCCTGAAGCTTTCTTT
CASTTLPFRPEAFF
>.|TRBV25-1|.|TRBJ1-1
TGTGCCAGCAGAGGGGTGGGCACTGAAGCTTTCTTT
CASRGVGTEAFF
>TRBD1|TRBV5-4|.|TRBJ1-4
TGTGCCAGCAGCCAGACAGGGGGCGAGGTTGAAAAACTGTTTTTT
CASSQTGGEVEKLFF
>.|TRBV6-4|.|TRBJ1-1
TGTGCCAGCAGTGACTCCTTTGACAGGAGGCATAGCACTGAAGCTTTCTTT
CASSDSFDRRHSTEAFF
>TRBD1|TRBV6-1|.|TRBJ2-5
TGTGCCAGCAGTGAATTTGGACAGGGGGCTCTGCAGACCCAGTACTTC
CASSEFGQGALQTQYF
>TRBD2|TRBV5-1|.|TRBJ2-5
TGCGCCAGCAGCTTGGCCGGGACTAGCGGGACGGAGACCCAGTACTTC
CASSLAGTSGTETQYF
>.|TRBV7-2|.|TRBJ2-1
TGTGCCAGCAGCTTAGATGGGTTGGACTCTACCTCCTACAATGAGCAGTTCTTC
CASSLDGLDSTSYNEQFF
>TRBD2|TRBV3-1/TRBV3-2|once|TRBJ2-1
TGTGCCAGCAGCCAAGGACTAGCGGGAGATAAGCAGTTCTTC
CASSQGLAGDKQFF
>.|TRBV4-1|once|TRBJ2-5
TGCGCCAGCAGCCAAGATCTGTGGAGGGGAGAGACCCAGTACTTC
CASSQDLWRGETQYF
>.|TRBV10-3|.|TRBJ1-2
TGTGCCATCAGCCCGGGCGGGATGGATGGCTACACCTTC
CAISPGGMDGYTF
>TRBD1|TRBV18|.|TRBJ2-5
TGTGCCAGCTCACTCCAGGAAGGCAGGGGGCAAGAGACCCAGTACTTC
CASSLQEGRGQETQYF
>TRBD2|TRBV19|.|TRBJ2-1
TGTGCCAGTAGTAACCGGACTAGCGGGAGGTCCAATGAGCAGTTCTTC
CASSNRTSGRSNEQFF
>.|TRBV18|once|TRBJ1-4
TGTGCCAGCTCACCTCTTGGAGGAGGGGCTAATGAAAAACTGTTTTTT
CASSPLGGGANEKLFF
>TRBD1|TRBV7-6|.|TRBJ1-1
TGTGCCAGCAGCCGGCAGGGGGGCAGACACATGAACACTGAAGCTTTCTTT
CASSRQGGRHMNTEAFF
>.|TRBV27|.|TRBJ1-4
TGTGCCAGCAGTTTATCCGGGGGAACACGTGAAAAACTGTTTTTT
CASSLSGGTREKLFF
>TRBD2|TRBV4-2|.|TRBJ2-1
TGTGCCAGCAGCCAAGCCCCGGGACTAGCGGTTAGCTCCTACAATGAGCAGTTCTTC
CASSQAPGLAVSSYNEQFF
>.|TRBV14|few|TRBJ2-3
TGTGCCAGCAGCCAAGACAGGACGCAGTATTTT
CASSQDRTQYF